These T cell receptor beta chains were read from a single sample in a study of Ad26.COV2.S vaccination and SARS-CoV-2 variants. The method was immunoSEQ multiplex PCR; TCRdb's version includes in-frame clones alone and lacks a portion of them. The table has about 450,000 clones, roughly nine tenths seen once. Sample: peripheral blood, taken in a trial of Ad26.COV2.S vaccine versus placebo. These receptors came from a person aged 18-60 years who received the Ad26.COV2.S COVID-19 vaccine or a placebo. Each CDR3 is given with its conserved first and last residue. The D gene is left open where the match is weak. Size is stated for part of the rows, as once, few or many counts, or as a class when the clone is expanded.

J: TRBJ1-1; D: NA; V: TRBV19; length: 13; size: NA; DNA: TGTGCCAGTAGTTTGTTCAGGAACACTGAAGCTTTCTTT; CDR3: CASSLFRNTEAFF
J: TRBJ1-1; D: NA; V: TRBV19; length: 15; size: NA; DNA: TGTGCCAGTATCGGCCACAGCGAGGGGCAGTTGGAAGCTTTCTTT; CDR3: CASIGHSEGQLEAFF
J: TRBJ2-5; D: NA; V: TRBV3-1/TRBV3-2; length: 15; size: NA; DNA: TGTGCCAGCAGCCACCTGACACAATTCCAAGAGACCCAGTACTTC; CDR3: CASSHLTQFQETQYF
J: TRBJ2-5; D: NA; V: TRBV27; length: 14; size: NA; DNA: TGTGCCAGCAGTTTAAGTACCAAAAGGGAGACCCAGTACTTC; CDR3: CASSLSTKRETQYF
J: TRBJ1-6; D: NA; V: TRBV4-3; length: 15; size: NA; DNA: TGCGCCAGCAGGGGAGAGTGGGGGGATACCTCACCCCTCCACTTT; CDR3: CASRGEWGDTSPLHF
J: TRBJ1-5; D: TRBD1; V: TRBV5-5; length: 15; size: NA; DNA: TGTGCCAGCAGCTTGGTAGGGGGCGAGGATCAGCCCCAGCATTTT; CDR3: CASSLVGGEDQPQHF
J: TRBJ1-4; D: NA; V: TRBV7-9; length: 15; size: once; DNA: TGTGCCAGCAGCGCGAACAGCCCTCTTAATGAAAAACTGTTTTTT; CDR3: CASSANSPLNEKLFF
J: TRBJ2-3; D: NA; V: TRBV7-9; length: 13; size: NA; DNA: TGTGCCAGCAGCTCATCCGCTTGGGATAAGTCGGATTTT; CDR3: CASSSSAWDKSDF
J: TRBJ2-3; D: TRBD1; V: TRBV18; length: 14; size: NA; DNA: TGTGCCAGCTTACAGGGGAGATTAGCAGATACGCAGTATTTT; CDR3: CASLQGRLADTQYF
J: TRBJ2-7; D: NA; V: TRBV6-5; length: 15; size: NA; DNA: TGTGCCAGCAGTTACGAAGGGCTACACTCCTACGAGCAGTACTTC; CDR3: CASSYEGLHSYEQYF